The 15 T cell receptor beta chains listed next were all sequenced from one sample in a study of cytomegalovirus exposure and HLA in healthy donors. Using immunoSEQ multiplex PCR, the repertoire was profiled, and TCRdb retains in-frame clones only, with some absent. The sample yields 150,000 to 200,000 clones, 86% seen once. The sequenced sample consisted of PBMCs. Receptor source: a woman in her thirties in good health and CMV-seronegative.

The chain has TRBV19 and TRBJ2-3, with 7 positions matching TRBD1. This CDR3 comprises 16 residues. The trim removed 4 bases at V and 1 base at J, leaving 8 bases unmatched. Germline V gene lookup returns CDR1 LNHDA and CDR2 SQIVND (reference sequence). DNA of the CDR3: TGTGCCAGTAGTACTCGACAGGGCGTCGGCACAGATACGCAGTATTTT. This encodes CASSTRQGVGTDTQYF.

The V call is TRBV29-1, the J call TRBJ2-1; 8 positions match TRBD1. The CDR3 sequence is 13 residues long. Germline CDR1 and CDR2: SQVTM and ANQGSEA. The V segment lost 3 bases and the J segment 12 bases; nucleotides outside the gene matches: 10. DNA for the CDR3: TGCAGCGTTGACGGGCAGGGGGCCCTCGTGCAGTTCTTC. This sequence encodes CSVDGQGALVQFF.

This clone was picked up a small number of times. The V and J genes are TRBV5-1 and TRBJ1-1, with a weak D call TRBD1 (5 bases). Deletions cut 5 bases from V and 1 base from J, with 12 bases between. The germline V gene encodes CDR1 SGHRS and CDR2 YFSETQ. The CDR3 is 14 residues long. The CDR3 here is CASRYGTANTEAFF. CDR3 nucleotides: TGCGCCAGCAGGTATGGGACGGCGAACACTGAAGCTTTCTTT.

The chain employs TRBV11-2 and TRBJ1-2, with 7 bases matching TRBD1. The CDR3 has 13 amino acids. The germline gives CDR1 SGHAT, CDR2 FQNNGV. V shed 5 bases, J shed 3 bases, and the junction held 3 bases outside the gene matches. The CDR3 nucleotides read TGTGCCAGCAGCCCCACAGGGGACTATGGCTACACCTTC. This encodes CASSPTGDYGYTF.

The rearrangement links TRBV21-1 to TRBJ2-3; TRBD1 is taken as the D call from the table, unchecked against the DNA. TRBV21-1 is assigned pseudogene status. The CDR3 contains 19 residues. DNA for the CDR3: TGTGCCAGCAGCAAGGTCCCCCTCTTGACAGGGGCCCCGCCAGATACGCAGTATTTT. Protein: CASSKVPLLTGAPPDTQYF.

The rearrangement uses TRBV7-6 and TRBJ2-7; D is possibly TRBD1 or TRBD2 (6 bases each). The V end lost 5 bases, the J end lost 7 bases, and 21 bases lay between the germline ends. CDR3 length: 15 amino acids. Germline CDR1 reads SGHVS; CDR2 reads FNYEAQ. The CDR3 DNA sequence: TGTGCCAGCAGCGCCTTCGGGGGCCCCGGTTTTGAGCAGTACTTC. It yields the protein CASSAFGGPGFEQYF.

The chain employs TRBV28 and TRBJ1-4, with D maybe TRBD1 (5 bases). CDR1 is MDHEN and CDR2 is SYDVKM in the germline V gene. The CDR3 is 15 amino acids. The ends were cut back, 6 bases at V and 3 bases at J, with 14 bases in the middle. CDR3 bases: TGTGCCAGCAGCGAGCCACAGGTCCCTAATGAAAAACTGTTTTTT. Protein sequence: CASSEPQVPNEKLFF.

The rearrangement links TRBV2 to TRBJ1-2; D unresolved. Germline CDR1 and CDR2: SNHLY and FYNNEI. This CDR3 is built from 15 residues. Between the trimmed V and J ends, which lost 4 bases and 4 bases, there was a span of 16 bases. The CDR3 loop is CASSGVRRPTYGYTF. The CDR3, as DNA: TGTGCCAGCAGTGGGGTAAGGCGGCCCACCTATGGCTACACCTTC. The full variable domain, with the rest looked up from reference TRBV2 and TRBJ1-2, is EPEVTQTPSHQVTQMGQEVILRCVPISNHLYFYWYRQILGQKVEFLVSFYNNEISEKSEIFDDQFSVERPDGSNFTLKIRSTKLEDSAMYFCASSGVRRPTYGYTFGSGTRLTVV.

This rearrangement joins TRBV7-9 to TRBJ2-1; D unresolved. The CDR3 loop spans 13 amino acids. Trimming left V 1 base short and J 5 bases short, with 6 bases between. CDR1 is SEHNR, CDR2 FQNEAQ, per germline (reference sequence). This CDR3 is CASSLVPNNEQFF. CDR3 DNA: TGTGCCAGCAGCTTAGTACCCAACAATGAGCAGTTCTTC.

This sequence joins TRBV6-5 and TRBJ2-1; 7 nucleotides align to TRBD1. Trimming at V came to 6 bases and at J to 3 bases, leaving 8 bases not matched to a gene. CDR1 and CDR2 (germline): MNHEY, SVGAGI. CDR3 size: 15 residues. CDR3: CASRVEQGLYNEQFF. As DNA, the CDR3 is TGTGCCAGCAGGGTGGAACAGGGGCTCTACAATGAGCAGTTCTTC.

The chain combines TRBV5-5 with TRBJ2-7; 11 positions agree with TRBD2. Trimming removed 4 bases from V and 3 bases from J; junction bases left unmatched: 3. The CDR3 contains 14 residues. Germline CDR1 SGHKS, CDR2 YYEKEE (reference sequence). The CDR3 reads CASSMTSGNYEQYF. The CDR3 DNA is TGTGCCAGCAGCATGACTAGCGGGAACTACGAGCAGTACTTC.

The genes are TRBV16 and TRBJ2-1; 8 nucleotides line up with TRBD2. Trimming cost V 1 base and J 5 bases; bases outside gene matches: 13. Germline lookup yields CDR1 KGHSY and CDR2 FQNENV. This CDR3 has 18 amino acids. The CDR3 bases are TGTGCCAGCAGCCAATGGGCCTTGGCGGGAGGAACGGACAATGAGCAGTTCTTC. It translates to CASSQWALAGGTDNEQFF.

The chain uses TRBV15 and TRBJ2-7, with D maybe TRBD2 (7 bases). The CDR3 runs to 15 residues. Trimming removed 6 bases from V and 7 bases from J, with 22 bases in between. Germline-derived CDR1 and CDR2 are LNHNV and YYDKDF (reference sequence). CDR3 region: CATSKMGGVQGEQYF. In DNA, the CDR3 is TGTGCCACCAGTAAAATGGGAGGGGTCCAGGGGGAGCAGTACTTC.

This chain connects TRBV6-5 to TRBJ1-5, with 8 bases that match TRBD1. There are 15 residues in the CDR3. The germline gives CDR1 MNHEY, CDR2 SVGAGI. Trimming removed 5 bases from V and 6 bases from J; junction bases left unmatched: 9. The CDR3 spells CASSTTGGRSQPQHF. The CDR3 nucleotides are TGTGCCAGCAGTACCACAGGGGGGAGGAGTCAGCCCCAGCATTTT.

The rearrangement joins TRBV11-3 to TRBJ2-1, with TRBD1 matching 8 bases. V dropped 5 bases and J dropped 2; count of bases not matched to a gene: 5. CDR3 size: 15 residues. Germline V gene data show CDR1 as SGHNT and CDR2 as YENEEA. Here the CDR3 reads CASSPRQGPYNEQFF. In DNA form, the CDR3 reads TGTGCCAGCAGCCCGCGACAGGGGCCCTACAATGAGCAGTTCTTC.